These 24 T cell receptor beta chains were all obtained from the same sample, sequenced in a study of control samples from healthy donors and cancer patients. This table comes from immunoSEQ multiplex PCR, and its TCRdb copy is limited to in-frame clones, with some not included. The data contain roughly 86,000 clones, over 90% of them singletons. Sequencing input: blood. All receptors derive from a woman aged 25 to 39 in good health.

This rearrangement joins TRBV28 to TRBJ2-5; no clear D gene. CDR1 and CDR2 from the germline V gene are MDHEN and SYDVKM. The CDR3 consists of 16 residues. V was trimmed by 2 bases and J by 0 bases, leaving 13 bases between them. CDR3 residues: CASSLRSAQYQETQYF. Here the CDR3 DNA reads TGTGCCAGCAGTTTACGGAGCGCACAGTACCAAGAGACCCAGTACTTC.

The gene calls are TRBV25-1 and TRBJ1-6, with 8 bases matching TRBD1. The V segment lost 6 bases and the J segment 9 bases; nucleotides outside the gene matches: 16. Germline V lookup: CDR1 MGHDK, CDR2 SYGVNS. The CDR3 consists of 17 residues. CDR3: CASSDPDSTGASSPLHF. As DNA, the CDR3 is TGTGCCAGCAGCGACCCCGATTCGACAGGGGCTAGTTCACCCCTCCACTTT.

The rearrangement links TRBV27 to TRBJ1-1, with D tentatively TRBD1 (5 bases). This CDR3 region has 18 residues. Germline CDR1 and CDR2: MNHEY and SMNVEV (reference sequence). Trimming cost V 6 bases and J 4 bases, with 27 bases left between them. The CDR3 spells CASRRMTQALTRSTEAFF. CDR3 sequence (DNA): TGTGCCAGCAGACGAATGACACAGGCGCTTACCCGAAGCACTGAAGCTTTCTTT.

The V and J genes are TRBV5-1 and TRBJ1-1; D gene ambiguous. From germline, CDR1 is SGHRS and CDR2 YFSETQ. V lost 2 bases and J 0 bases, leaving 8 bases between the germline ends. CDR3 length: 14 amino acids. CDR3 coding DNA: TGCGCCAGCAGCTTTGAAGGGTTGAACACTGAAGCTTTCTTT. Protein sequence: CASSFEGLNTEAFF.

The genes are TRBV5-1 and TRBJ1-6, with D uncertain. The germline V and J ends were trimmed by 0 bases and 14 bases, with 18 bases remaining between them. Germline V CDR1 and CDR2: SGHRS, YFSETQ. There are 15 residues in the CDR3. CDR3: CASSLGDGEFRALHF. The CDR3 DNA follows: TGCGCCAGCAGCTTGGGAGACGGGGAATTCAGAGCCCTCCACTTT.

The chain employs TRBV18 and TRBJ1-1; no clear D. Trimming removed 3 bases at V and 4 bases at J, with 9 bases between. This CDR3 has 13 amino acids. Germline CDR1 is KGHSH and CDR2 is LQKENI. CDR3: CASSPKGSTEAFF. DNA for the CDR3: TGTGCCAGCTCACCCAAAGGGTCCACTGAAGCTTTCTTT.

This chain connects TRBV2 to TRBJ1-5; 9 bases match TRBD1. The germline gives CDR1 SNHLY, CDR2 FYNNEI. The CDR3 loop spans 15 amino acids. V lost 5 bases and J lost 3; bases outside the gene matches: 5. In DNA form, the CDR3 reads TGTGCCAGCAGTAGGACAGGGGCCGACAATCAGCCCCAGCATTTT. This codes for CASSRTGADNQPQHF.

This chain links TRBV30 with TRBJ1-4, with D perhaps matching TRBD1 (6 bases). V gave up 4 bases and J gave up 13 bases, with 16 bases separating them. Germline V CDR1 and CDR2: GTSNPN, SVGIG (reference sequence). The CDR3 runs to 12 residues. DNA for the CDR3: TGTGCCTGGAACCCCAAGGGGGGGGCACTGTTTTTT. Its protein is CAWNPKGGALFF.

The chain joins TRBV28 to TRBJ2-5; 13 nucleotides align to TRBD2. Germline V gene lookup returns CDR1 MDHEN and CDR2 SYDVKM. After removal of 9 bases from V and 2 bases from J, the junction contained 6 bases not matched to a gene. CDR3 length: 15 amino acids. For the CDR3, the DNA is TGTGCCAGTAGAGGGACTAGCGGGGCGCAAGAGACCCAGTACTTC. Translated, it gives CASRGTSGAQETQYF.

The chain recombines TRBV4-2 with TRBJ1-6; 11 bases align to TRBD1. J gave up 9 bases and V 4 bases, and 5 bases lay outside the gene matches. The CDR3 is 15 amino acids. Per germline, CDR1 LGHNA and CDR2 YNFKEQ. CDR3 in amino acids: CASSPDRGLGSPLHF. DNA of the CDR3: TGTGCCAGCAGCCCGGACAGGGGGCTGGGTTCACCCCTCCACTTT.

The chain couples TRBV19 to TRBJ2-1; the D gene is possibly TRBD2 (6 bases). V was shortened by 5 bases and J by 2 bases, with 13 bases between the two germline ends. Per the germline V gene, CDR1 is LNHDA and CDR2 is SQIVND (reference sequence). The CDR3 is made up of 15 amino acids. CDR3 protein: CASSPTRSPYNEQFF. The CDR3 bases are TGTGCCAGTAGTCCGACTAGGTCCCCCTACAATGAGCAGTTCTTC. Complete variable domain (other parts from reference TRBV19 and TRBJ2-1): DGGITQSPKYLFRKEGQNVTLSCEQNLNHDAMYWYRQDPGQGLRLIYYSQIVNDFQKGDIAEGYSVSREKKESFPLTVTSAQKNPTAFYLCASSPTRSPYNEQFFGPGTRLTVL.

V usage is TRBV19 and J usage is TRBJ1-2, with a weak D call TRBD1 (5 bases). V gave up 2 bases and J gave up 2 bases, with 15 bases separating them. CDR1 LNHDA and CDR2 SQIVND come from the germline V gene (reference sequence). The CDR3 covers 16 residues. CDR3: CASSIRGLPLNYGYTF. The CDR3 nucleotides read TGTGCCAGTAGTATAAGGGGCCTGCCGCTAAACTATGGCTACACCTTC.

This chain uses TRBV28 with TRBJ1-5; the D gene is possibly TRBD1 (5 bases). Per the germline V gene, CDR1 is MDHEN and CDR2 is SYDVKM. The CDR3 spans 17 residues. Trimming left V 4 bases short and J 4 bases short, with 20 bases between. The CDR3 spells CASSSPAGIGGNQPQHF. CDR3 sequence (DNA): TGTGCCAGCAGTTCTCCGGCAGGGATAGGTGGTAATCAGCCCCAGCATTTT. The complete variable domain, with remaining parts taken from reference TRBV28 and TRBJ1-5, reads DVKVTQSSRYLVKRTGEKVFLECVQDMDHENMFWYRQDPGLGLRLIYFSYDVKMKEKGDIPEGYSVSREKKERFSLILESASTNQTSMYLCASSSPAGIGGNQPQHFGDGTRLSIL.

This chain connects TRBV25-1 to TRBJ1-1; D unresolved. The CDR3 runs to 13 residues. From germline, CDR1 is MGHDK and CDR2 SYGVNS. Trimming cost V 5 bases and J 0 bases, with 7 bases left between them. CDR3 loop: CASSIDLNTEAFF. DNA of the CDR3: TGTGCCAGCAGTATCGACTTGAACACTGAAGCTTTCTTT.

This clone was observed once. CDR3 in DNA: TGTGCCAGTAGCGACCGTCCAACAGGGGCGGAGGGCTACACCTTC. Protein: CASSDRPTGAEGYTF. The V call is TRBV19, the J call TRBJ1-2; TRBD1 agrees at 7 bases. From germline, CDR1 is LNHDA and CDR2 SQIVND (reference sequence). The V and J ends lost 6 bases and 8 bases, in that order; junction bases with no gene match: 15. The CDR3 covers 15 residues.

In its sample, this clone was seen once. This chain uses TRBV10-1 with TRBJ2-7; D call uncertain. This CDR3 spans 12 amino acids. CDR1 is WNHNN, CDR2 SYGVQD, per germline (reference sequence). V was cut by 0 bases and J by 8 bases, with 8 bases left in between. The CDR3 loop reads CASSESERQQYF. The CDR3 region has the DNA TGCGCCAGCAGTGAGTCTGAACGCCAGCAGTACTTC.

The chain couples TRBV5-4 to TRBJ1-5; possible D gene TRBD1, 5 bases. CDR3 length: 13 residues. Between the trimmed V and J ends, which lost 3 bases and 5 bases, there was a span of 9 bases. Germline-derived CDR1 and CDR2 are SGHNT and YYREEE (reference sequence). The CDR3 reads CASSSGGDQPQHF. The DNA of the CDR3 is TGTGCCAGCAGCTCCGGGGGGGATCAGCCCCAGCATTTT.

In DNA, the CDR3 is TGTGCCGCCGAACGGGGGGCGAACACTGAAGCTTTCTTT. Translation: CAAERGANTEAFF. The V call is TRBV6-6, the J call TRBJ1-1; a weak D match, TRBD1 (6 bases). Per the germline V gene, CDR1 is MNHNY and CDR2 is SVGAGI (reference sequence). CDR3 length equals 13 residues. The ends were cut back, 11 bases at V and 1 base at J, with 14 bases in the middle.

The CDR3 loop is CASSLAASNEQFF. The CDR3 nucleotides are TGTGCCAGCAGCTTAGCTGCTAGCAATGAGCAGTTCTTC. The chain is built from TRBV7-2 and TRBJ2-1, with D unresolved. This CDR3 has 13 residues. Germline CDR1 reads SGHTA; CDR2 reads FQGNSA. Trimming left V 0 bases short and J 6 bases short, with 6 bases between.

V and J are TRBV18 and TRBJ1-2; D possibly corresponds to TRBD1 (5 bases). This CDR3 has 13 amino acids. V was shortened by 3 bases and J by 7 bases, with 12 bases between the two germline ends. The V gene's germline CDR1 is KGHSH and CDR2 LQKENI. This chain's CDR3 is CASSPARGRGYTF. For the CDR3, the DNA is TGTGCCAGCTCACCTGCCCGGGGACGTGGCTACACCTTC.

V is TRBV5-5 and J is TRBJ1-5; 12 bases agree with TRBD1. The CDR3 runs 16 residues. Looked up from germline, CDR1 is SGHKS and CDR2 is YYEKEE (reference sequence). J gave up 6 bases and V 0 bases, and 4 bases lay outside the gene matches. For the CDR3, the DNA is TGTGCCAGCAGCTTGGCCGGGACAGGGGGCACTCAGCCCCAGCATTTT. Residues: CASSLAGTGGTQPQHF. The whole variable domain, remainder taken from reference TRBV5-5 and TRBJ1-5, is DAGVTQSPTHLIKTRGQQVTLRCSPISGHKSVSWYQQVLGQGPQFIFQYYEKEERGRGNFPDRFSARQFPNYSSELNVNALLLGDSALYLCASSLAGTGGTQPQHFGDGTRLSIL.

This chain connects TRBV4-2 to TRBJ1-6, with D possibly being TRBD1 (5 bases). Germline lookup yields CDR1 LGHNA and CDR2 YNFKEQ. The length of the CDR3 is 17 residues. V was cut by 0 bases and J by 8 bases, with 17 bases left in between. CDR3 amino acids: CASSQDGEGSGYSPLHF. In nucleotides, the CDR3 is TGTGCCAGCAGCCAAGATGGGGAGGGGTCGGGCTATTCACCCCTCCACTTT.

To note about this clone: Other DNA variants within this sample encode the same CDR3. The CDR3 loop reads CASSEWRGNQPQHF. The DNA for the CDR3 is TGTGCCAGCAGTGAGTGGAGGGGCAATCAGCCCCAGCATTTT. The chain couples TRBV6-1 to TRBJ1-5; D is undetermined. The germline CDR1 and CDR2 sequences are MNHNS and SASEGT. The V and J ends lost 3 bases and 2 bases respectively, with 8 bases between them. There are 14 residues in the CDR3.

The V and J genes are TRBV14 and TRBJ2-6; D may be TRBD2 (6 bases). Looked up from germline, CDR1 is SGHDN and CDR2 is FVKESK. V lost 3 bases, J lost 0 bases, and 15 bases lay in between. The CDR3 has 18 amino acids. The CDR3 is CASSQHFFGGSGANVLTF. DNA for the CDR3: TGTGCCAGCAGCCAGCACTTTTTCGGGGGCTCTGGGGCCAACGTCCTGACTTTC.